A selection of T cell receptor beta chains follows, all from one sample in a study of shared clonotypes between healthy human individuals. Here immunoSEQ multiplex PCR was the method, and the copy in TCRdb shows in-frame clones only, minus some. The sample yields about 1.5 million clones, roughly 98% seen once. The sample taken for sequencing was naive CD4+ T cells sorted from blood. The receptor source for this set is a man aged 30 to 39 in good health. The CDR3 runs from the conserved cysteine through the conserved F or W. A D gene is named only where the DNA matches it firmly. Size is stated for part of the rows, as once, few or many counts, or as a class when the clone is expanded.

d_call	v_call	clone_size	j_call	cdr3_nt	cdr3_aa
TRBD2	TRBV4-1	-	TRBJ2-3	TGCGCCAGCAGCCCGACCCCTGGACTAGCGCGCCTACAGTATTTT	CASSPTPGLARLQYF
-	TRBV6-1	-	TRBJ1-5	TGTGCCAGCAGTGATACAGGAGGATACAATCAGCCCCAGCATTTT	CASSDTGGYNQPQHF
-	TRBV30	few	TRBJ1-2	TGTGCCTGGAGTGAACAGGAGCCGAGTGGCTACACCTTC	CAWSEQEPSGYTF
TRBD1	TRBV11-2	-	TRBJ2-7	TGTGCCAGCAGCTCAATACAGGGGGGCACCTACGAGCAGTACTTC	CASSSIQGGTYEQYF
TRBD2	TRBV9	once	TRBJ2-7	TGTGCCAGCAGCGTAGAAGCGGGAACCACCTACGAGCAGTACTTC	CASSVEAGTTYEQYF
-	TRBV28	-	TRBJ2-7	TGTGCCAGCAGCTCGGTTTGGGACTCCTACTCCTACGAGCAGTACTTC	CASSSVWDSYSYEQYF
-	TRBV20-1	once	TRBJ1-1	TGCAAATCCGGGATGAACACTGAAGCTTTCTTT	CKSGMNTEAFF
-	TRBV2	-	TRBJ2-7	TGTGCCAGCAGTGTAGAGGGGATTGGCCACGAGCAGTACTTC	CASSVEGIGHEQYF
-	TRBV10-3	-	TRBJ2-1	TGTGCCATCAGTGCGGTGGACTCGAGAAAGAATGAGCAGTTCTTC	CAISAVDSRKNEQFF
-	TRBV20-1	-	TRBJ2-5	TGCAGCTTAGAAGGAGAGACCCAGTACTTC	CSLEGETQYF
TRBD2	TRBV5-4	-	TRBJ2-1	TGTGCCAGCAGCTTCTCCGGGGCGGGAGGACAGTTCTTC	CASSFSGAGGQFF
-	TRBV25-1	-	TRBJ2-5	TGTGCCAGCAGGGCGGGGGCGGAGGAGACCCAGTACTTC	CASRAGAEETQYF
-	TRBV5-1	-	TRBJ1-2	TGCGCCAGCAGCTTGGCCGCAGGGGAGGGCTACACCTTC	CASSLAAGEGYTF
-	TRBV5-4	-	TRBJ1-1	TGTGCCAGCAGCTACCTGGGGAGGGATGAAGCTTTCTTT	CASSYLGRDEAFF
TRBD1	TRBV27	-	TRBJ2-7	TGTGCCAGCAGTTTACAGCCCCCAGGCAGGGGGAAATACGAGCAGTACTTC	CASSLQPPGRGKYEQYF
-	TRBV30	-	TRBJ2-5	TGTGCCTGGAGTCGAGGTTTGGAGACCCAGTACTTC	CAWSRGLETQYF
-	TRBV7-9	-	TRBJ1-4	TGTGCCAGCAGCTTAACGACCGGGCCCAATGAAAAACTGTTTTTT	CASSLTTGPNEKLFF
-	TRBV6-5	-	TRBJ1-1	TGTGCCAGCAGTTACTCGGGTCGCATAGACACTGAAGCTTTCTTT	CASSYSGRIDTEAFF
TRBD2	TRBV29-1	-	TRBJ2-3	TGCAGCGTTGACGGGGGGGCGTCCACAGATACGCAGTATTTT	CSVDGGASTDTQYF
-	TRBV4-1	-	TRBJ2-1	TGCGCCAGCAGCCAACCCCGCGCGGGGAGCTCCTACAATGAGCAGTTCTTC	CASSQPRAGSSYNEQFF
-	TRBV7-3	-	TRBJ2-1	TGTGCCAGCAGCTTATTGGGTCGTGATGAGCAGTTCTTC	CASSLLGRDEQFF
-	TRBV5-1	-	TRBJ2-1	TGCGCCAGCAGCCCCCACGGCCTCATAGCGGAGACCTACAATGAGCAGTTCTTC	CASSPHGLIAETYNEQFF
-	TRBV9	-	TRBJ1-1	TGTGCCAGCAGCGTAGACAGTTTCACTGAAGCTTTCTTT	CASSVDSFTEAFF
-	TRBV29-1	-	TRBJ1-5	TGCAGCGTTGGGACGGGCAATCAGCCCCAGCATTTT	CSVGTGNQPQHF
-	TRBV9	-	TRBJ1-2	TGTGCCAGCAGCGTAGAAGGCATTGGCTACACCTTC	CASSVEGIGYTF
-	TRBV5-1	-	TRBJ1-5	TGCGCCAGCAGCTTGGCTGTTAATCAGCCCCAGCATTTT	CASSLAVNQPQHF
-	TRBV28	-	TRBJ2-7	TGTGCCAGCAGTTTTGGTACCCACGGGGAGCAGTACTTC	CASSFGTHGEQYF
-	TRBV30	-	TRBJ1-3	TGTGCCTGGCCTAACTCTGGAAACACCATATATTTT	CAWPNSGNTIYF
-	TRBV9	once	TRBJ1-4	TGTGCCAGCAGCGTAGAGGGGGGGCGCGAAAAACTGTTTTTT	CASSVEGGREKLFF
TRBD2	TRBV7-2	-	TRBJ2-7	TGTGCCAGCAGCTTTAGCGGGACCGGAGAGCAGTACTTC	CASSFSGTGEQYF
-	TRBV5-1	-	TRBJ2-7	TGCGCCAGCAGCTTGAGGCGGGAACCCTACGAGCAGTACTTC	CASSLRREPYEQYF
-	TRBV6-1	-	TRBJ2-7	TGTGCCAGCAGTGGACCCCGTCGGTCCCACACTCGCGGCTACGAGCAGTACTTC	CASSGPRRSHTRGYEQYF
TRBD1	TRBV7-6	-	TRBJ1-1	TGTGCCAGCAGCCCATCCCTAAGACAGGGCACTGAAGCTTTCTTT	CASSPSLRQGTEAFF
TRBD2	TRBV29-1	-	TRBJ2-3	TGCAGCGTGCGGGGGACTAGCGGGAAGACAGATACGCAGTATTTT	CSVRGTSGKTDTQYF
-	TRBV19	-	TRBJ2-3	TGTGCCAGTAGTATTGGACTGAGCACAGATACGCAGTATTTT	CASSIGLSTDTQYF
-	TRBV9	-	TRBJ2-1	TGTGCCAGCAGCGTAACCGGAAGTTACAATGAGCAGTTCTTC	CASSVTGSYNEQFF
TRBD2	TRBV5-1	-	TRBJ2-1	TGCGCCAGCAGCTTTCTAGCGGGAGAATTCAATGAGCAGTTCTTC	CASSFLAGEFNEQFF
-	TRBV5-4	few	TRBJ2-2	TGTGCCAGCAGCTTCGAGCAGCACACCGGGGAGCTGTTTTTT	CASSFEQHTGELFF
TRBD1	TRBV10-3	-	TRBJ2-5	TGTGCCACCTCGGGACAGGCCAAAGAGACCCAGTACTTC	CATSGQAKETQYF
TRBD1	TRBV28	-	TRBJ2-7	TGTGCCAGCAGTTTATTGGACAGGGAATTTGGCGAGCAGTACTTC	CASSLLDREFGEQYF
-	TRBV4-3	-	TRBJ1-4	TGCGCCAGCAGCCACTCTGCGGGGGCGCGGGCTAATGAAAAACTGTTTTTT	CASSHSAGARANEKLFF
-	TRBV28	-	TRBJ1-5	TGTGCCAGCAGTTTAATAACGGTTAGCAATCAGCCCCAGCATTTT	CASSLITVSNQPQHF
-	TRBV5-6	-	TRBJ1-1	TGTGCCAGCAGCTCCTTAATGCTGGGGCACACTGAAGCTTTCTTT	CASSSLMLGHTEAFF
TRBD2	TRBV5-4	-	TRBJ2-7	TGTGCCAGCAGTAGACTAGCGGGAGAATACGAGCAGTACTTC	CASSRLAGEYEQYF
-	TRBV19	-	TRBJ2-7	TGTGCCAGTAGTGACCGGCCTCTTGGGTCCGTACCCTACGAGCAGTACTTC	CASSDRPLGSVPYEQYF
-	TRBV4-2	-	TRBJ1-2	TGTGCCAGCAGCCAACCCCAGGGGCTGATTAACTATGGCTACACCTTC	CASSQPQGLINYGYTF
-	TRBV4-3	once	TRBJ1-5	TGCGCCAGCAGCCAAGATCGGGGGACCGACATCAGCCCCCAGCATTTT	CASSQDRGTDISPQHF
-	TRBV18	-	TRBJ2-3	TGTGCCAGCTCACCAAACGGGCAAACCAACACAGATACGCAGTATTTT	CASSPNGQTNTDTQYF
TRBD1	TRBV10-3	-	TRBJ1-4	TGTGCCATCAGTGGGGGACAGGATGAAAAACTGTTTTTT	CAISGGQDEKLFF
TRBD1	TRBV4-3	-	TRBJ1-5	TGCGCCAGCAGCCTCGCTTGGGACAGGTATAGCAATCAGCCCCAGCATTTT	CASSLAWDRYSNQPQHF
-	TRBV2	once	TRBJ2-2	TGTGCCAGCAGTGAAAGGGGGAGGACCGGGGAGCTGTTTTTT	CASSERGRTGELFF
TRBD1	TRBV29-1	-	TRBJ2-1	TGCAGCGTTCGGACAGGGGGGAAATTCTCCTACAATGAGCAGTTCTTC	CSVRTGGKFSYNEQFF
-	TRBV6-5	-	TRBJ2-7	TGTGCCAGCAGTTACGTCAGGGGTTCCTACGAGCAGTACTTC	CASSYVRGSYEQYF